These T cell receptor beta chains were read from a single sample in a study of blood T cells in healthy people across ages. TCRdb used MiXCR to reprocess the 5' RACE reads, holding one entry per CDR3 protein. The sample shows some 1.7 million distinct CDR3 sequences, 28% of them seen only once. The sequencing sample was made of blood. The receptors were sampled from a woman aged 25-40 years in good health. Each CDR3 is given with its conserved first and last residue. The D gene is left open where the match is weak. Clone sizes are given selectively: once, few, many, or a class where the clone is expanded.

TRBV5-6	TRBJ2-7	many	TRBD1	CASSLRGQGASYEQYF	TGTGCCAGCAGCCTTAGGGGGCAGGGGGCGTCGTACGAGCAGTACTTC
TRBV18	TRBJ2-7	few	TRBD1	CASSPVGQTISYEQYF	TGTGCCAGCTCGCCAGTGGGACAGACTATCTCCTACGAGCAGTACTTC
TRBV20-1	TRBJ2-7	many	TRBD1	CSAGRDSYEQYF	TGCAGTGCTGGAAGGGACAGCTACGAGCAGTACTTC
TRBV29-1	TRBJ1-2	few	TRBD1	CSVARGRRGYTF	TGCAGCGTCGCCAGGGGGCGAAGAGGCTACACCTTC
TRBV24-1	TRBJ1-5	few	NA	CATSESQEDQPQHF	TGTGCCACCAGTGAGTCTCAGGAGGATCAGCCCCAGCATTTT
TRBV5-1	TRBJ1-6	few	NA	CASSSTGTADSPLHF	TGCGCCAGCAGCTCAACCGGGACGGCAGATTCACCCCTCCACTTT
TRBV10-3	TRBJ2-1	many	TRBD2	CAISELAGVYNEQFF	TGTGCCATCAGTGAACTAGCGGGAGTCTACAATGAGCAGTTCTTC
TRBV7-3	TRBJ2-2	NA	NA	CASSLGSSTGELFF	TGTGCCAGCAGCTTAGGAAGCAGCACCGGGGAGCTGTTTTTT
TRBV28	TRBJ1-4	NA	NA	CASSFKGGKLFF	TGTGCCAGCAGTTTCAAGGGAGGAAAACTGTTTTTT
TRBV10-2	TRBJ2-4	NA	NA	CASLPSGFRNEQYF	TGCGCCAGCCTCCCCTCTGGTTTCAGGAATGAGCAGTACTTC
TRBV6-6	TRBJ2-1	many	NA	CASSYSGEQFF	TGTGCCAGCAGTTACTCGGGTGAGCAGTTCTTC
TRBV7-9	TRBJ2-1	NA	TRBD1	CASSLVGTGTGPNNEQFF	TGTGCCAGCAGCTTAGTTGGGACCGGGACAGGCCCGAACAATGAGCAGTTCTTC
TRBV11-2	TRBJ2-5	NA	TRBD2	CASSSWGGDLQETQYF	TGTGCCAGCAGCTCCTGGGGAGGGGACCTTCAAGAGACCCAGTACTTC
TRBV11-3	TRBJ2-5	NA	TRBD2	CASSFGLAGGPETQYF	TGTGCCAGCAGCTTCGGACTAGCGGGGGGACCGGAGACCCAGTACTTC
TRBV7-2	TRBJ2-4	many	TRBD1	CASSSGQGFDIQYF	TGTGCCAGCAGCTCCGGACAGGGGTTCGACATTCAGTACTTC
TRBV5-1	TRBJ1-5	NA	NA	CASSPVAGLKNQPQHF	TGCGCCAGTAGCCCGGTGGCAGGACTTAAGAATCAGCCCCAGCATTTT
TRBV13	TRBJ1-4	NA	NA	CASSSPEFNEKLFF	TGTGCCAGCAGCTCCCCTGAGTTTAATGAAAAACTGTTTTTT
TRBV2	TRBJ2-5	few	TRBD2	CASSSERGAGETQYF	TGTGCCAGCAGTTCCGAGCGGGGGGCCGGGGAGACCCAGTACTTC
TRBV4-3	TRBJ2-5	NA	NA	CASSPCPTSQKETQYF	TGCGCCAGCAGCCCCTGCCCGACTAGTCAGAAAGAGACCCAGTACTTC
TRBV5-1	TRBJ1-2	NA	NA	CASSLWDSRGYTF	TGCGCCAGCAGCTTATGGGATTCGAGGGGCTACACCTTC
TRBV3-1	TRBJ1-2	NA	NA	CASSGEDGYTF	TGTGCCAGCAGCGGGGAGGATGGCTACACCTTC
TRBV6-1	TRBJ2-1	NA	TRBD2	CASREAGDDEQFF	TGTGCCAGCCGAGAAGCGGGAGACGATGAGCAGTTCTTC
TRBV20-1	TRBJ2-3	NA	NA	CSARENWATDTQYF	TGCAGTGCTAGAGAGAATTGGGCGACAGATACGCAGTATTTT
TRBV7-6	TRBJ2-1	NA	NA	CASSPQAERANEQFF	TGCGCCAGCAGCCCGCAGGCCGAGCGGGCTAATGAGCAGTTCTTC
TRBV20-1	TRBJ2-1	many	NA	CSVRLEENEQFF	TGCAGTGTAAGACTAGAAGAGAATGAGCAGTTCTTC
TRBV27	TRBJ2-7	NA	TRBD2	CASSAPGLGTYEQYF	TGTGCCAGCAGTGCACCGGGACTAGGAACTTACGAGCAGTACTTC
TRBV6-6	TRBJ1-2	NA	NA	CASSRRDRMGAYYGYTF	TGTGCCAGCAGTAGGAGAGACAGGATGGGGGCATACTATGGCTACACCTTC